This T cell receptor (beta chain) was sequenced in a study of CXCR3-negative and CXCR3-positive naive CD8 T cells. At the level of the study: Per-library TRB read counts averaged about 1.5 +/- 0.3 million, adding up to approximately 130 million in total. Broader study findings: Both naive subsets, CXCR3-negative and CXCR3-positive, displayed similar TRBV-TRBJ usage, unlike memory cells. Comparably high diversity was seen in both naive subsets, and much lower diversity in memory CD8+ cells. Expression of CXCR3 was partially reduced after cryopreservation, and fresh PBMCs were used in most assays.

Per germline, CDR1 SGHAT and CDR2 FQNNGV. CDR3 length: 18 residues. Worth noting for this clonotype: No antigen is known for it.

The libraries of TRB cDNA were constructed through 5' RACE using UMI labels. From the 5' RACE reads, TCRdb lists one entry per CDR3 protein and no DNA. The repertoire shows 56,000 or so distinct CDR3 sequences; the top ten hold roughly 19%. Sequenced sample: memory CD8+ T cells from blood. V usage is TRBV11-2 and J usage is TRBJ2-7; TCRdb lists TRBD2, though no DNA is available to test this call. The clonotype comes from a human donor in good health. Some clones in this sample may be carry-over from other donors' samples. CDR3 region: CASSLNPGTSGLTYEQYF.